The rows below give T cell receptor beta chains drawn from one sample of a study of blood T cells in healthy people across ages. TCRdb ran MiXCR on the 5' RACE reads and lists one entry per CDR3 protein. The table lists roughly 720,000 distinct CDR3 sequences, 40% to 65% of them singletons, with roughly two fifths in the top ten. Sequencing was carried out using blood. These receptors all come from an elderly man in good health. Both conserved end residues are part of each CDR3. The order of the fields is J gene, D gene, clone size, V gene, CDR3 protein, CDR3 DNA. A D gene is named only where the DNA matches it firmly. The listing skips clone size in some rows; elsewhere it reads once, few, many or a size class.

j_gene: TRBJ2-1; d_gene: -; abundance: many; v_gene: TRBV20-1; CDR3aa: CSATDNEQFF; CDR3nt: TGCAGTGCTACCGACAATGAGCAGTTCTTC
j_gene: TRBJ2-5; d_gene: -; abundance: -; v_gene: TRBV6-2/TRBV6-3; CDR3aa: CASGFPGQRDETQYF; CDR3nt: TGTGCCAGCGGCTTCCCGGGACAACGAGACGAGACCCAGTACTTC
j_gene: TRBJ2-1; d_gene: TRBD2; abundance: -; v_gene: TRBV10-1; CDR3aa: CASGLAGYNEQFF; CDR3nt: TGCGCCTCAGGACTAGCGGGGTACAATGAGCAGTTCTTC
j_gene: TRBJ1-2; d_gene: TRBD1; abundance: -; v_gene: TRBV27; CDR3aa: CASSLVGTGKYGYTF; CDR3nt: TGTGCCAGCAGTTTAGTCGGGACAGGAAAATATGGCTACACCTTC
j_gene: TRBJ2-1; d_gene: -; abundance: -; v_gene: TRBV9; CDR3aa: CASSPRPGAEQFF; CDR3nt: TGTGCCAGCAGCCCCCGTCCCGGGGCTGAGCAGTTCTTC
j_gene: TRBJ1-2; d_gene: -; abundance: once; v_gene: TRBV7-2; CDR3aa: CASSTRQHYGYTF; CDR3nt: TGTGCCAGCAGCACCCGACAGCACTATGGCTACACCTTC
j_gene: TRBJ2-7; d_gene: -; abundance: -; v_gene: TRBV2; CDR3aa: CASRPWGTASYEQYF; CDR3nt: TGTGCCAGCAGGCCATGGGGGACGGCCTCCTACGAGCAGTACTTC
j_gene: TRBJ2-1; d_gene: TRBD2; abundance: -; v_gene: TRBV5-8; CDR3aa: CASSWGTRGGEQFF; CDR3nt: TGTGCCAGCAGCTGGGGGACTAGGGGGGGGGAGCAGTTCTTC
j_gene: TRBJ1-2; d_gene: -; abundance: -; v_gene: TRBV5-1; CDR3aa: CASSPLDRSNYGYTF; CDR3nt: TGCGCCAGCAGCCCTTTAGACCGATCTAACTATGGCTACACCTTC
j_gene: TRBJ2-7; d_gene: -; abundance: -; v_gene: TRBV29-1; CDR3aa: CSVVPDPDLDEQYF; CDR3nt: TGCAGCGTTGTACCGGACCCGGATCTGGACGAGCAGTACTTC
j_gene: TRBJ2-3; d_gene: TRBD2; abundance: -; v_gene: TRBV28; CDR3aa: CASRPSGLAGVVTDTQYF; CDR3nt: TGTGCCAGCAGACCCAGCGGACTAGCGGGAGTAGTCACAGATACGCAGTATTTT
j_gene: TRBJ1-4; d_gene: TRBD1; abundance: -; v_gene: TRBV7-2; CDR3aa: CASSRTGGAWYKKLFF; CDR3nt: TGTGCCAGCAGCCGAACAGGGGGGGCGTGGTATAAAAAACTGTTTTTT
j_gene: TRBJ1-2; d_gene: TRBD1; abundance: once; v_gene: TRBV5-1; CDR3aa: CAGSGTGESGYTF; CDR3nt: TGCGCCGGCAGCGGGACAGGGGAGAGTGGCTACACCTTC
j_gene: TRBJ1-2; d_gene: -; abundance: -; v_gene: TRBV5-1; CDR3aa: CASSLGEANYGYTF; CDR3nt: TGCGCCAGCAGCTTGGGAGAAGCTAACTATGGCTACACCTTC
j_gene: TRBJ2-1; d_gene: -; abundance: few; v_gene: TRBV6-4; CDR3aa: CASSDTAVSYNEQFF; CDR3nt: TGTGCCAGCAGTGATACAGCGGTCTCCTACAATGAGCAGTTCTTC
j_gene: TRBJ2-1; d_gene: -; abundance: -; v_gene: TRBV9; CDR3aa: CASSVGGSSETQFF; CDR3nt: TGTGCCAGCAGCGTAGGTGGGAGTTCAGAGACCCAGTTCTTC
j_gene: TRBJ1-1; d_gene: -; abundance: few; v_gene: TRBV12-3/TRBV12-4; CDR3aa: CASSFSGEQNTEAFF; CDR3nt: TGTGCCAGCAGTTTCTCGGGGGAGCAGAACACTGAAGCTTTCTTT
j_gene: TRBJ1-1; d_gene: -; abundance: -; v_gene: TRBV29-1; CDR3aa: CSATTSPQAFF; CDR3nt: TGCAGCGCCACAACTTCCCCACAAGCTTTCTTT
j_gene: TRBJ1-1; d_gene: -; abundance: -; v_gene: TRBV18; CDR3aa: CASSPNPRVEAFF; CDR3nt: TGTGCCAGCTCACCAAATCCCAGAGTCGAAGCTTTCTTT
j_gene: TRBJ2-1; d_gene: TRBD2; abundance: few; v_gene: TRBV5-1; CDR3aa: CASSFLAGVGYNEQFF; CDR3nt: TGCGCCAGCAGCTTCCTAGCGGGAGTTGGTTACAATGAGCAGTTCTTC
j_gene: TRBJ2-1; d_gene: -; abundance: -; v_gene: TRBV5-1; CDR3aa: CASSLEGSPHNEQFF; CDR3nt: TGCGCCAGCAGCTTGGAAGGCAGTCCTCACAATGAGCAGTTCTTC
j_gene: TRBJ2-1; d_gene: -; abundance: -; v_gene: TRBV20-1; CDR3aa: CSARDRGTGGVRRASSYNEQFF; CDR3nt: TGCAGTGCTAGAGATCGGGGGACGGGGGGCGTCCGGCGGGCTAGCTCCTACAATGAGCAGTTCTTC
j_gene: TRBJ2-3; d_gene: -; abundance: few; v_gene: TRBV6-2/TRBV6-3; CDR3aa: CASSYSKTSTDTQYF; CDR3nt: TGTGCCAGCAGTTACTCGAAAACTTCCACAGATACGCAGTATTTT
j_gene: TRBJ2-7; d_gene: -; abundance: -; v_gene: TRBV18; CDR3aa: CASSPEGGSAYEQYF; CDR3nt: TGTGCCAGCTCACCAGAGGGGGGGAGCGCCTACGAGCAGTACTTC
j_gene: TRBJ1-1; d_gene: -; abundance: -; v_gene: TRBV5-5; CDR3aa: CASSPSRGGWTEAFF; CDR3nt: TGTGCCAGCAGCCCGTCTCGGGGGGGATGGACTGAAGCTTTCTTT
j_gene: TRBJ1-1; d_gene: -; abundance: few; v_gene: TRBV5-1; CDR3aa: CASSSQGRTVGGRSTEAFF; CDR3nt: TGCGCCAGCAGCTCCCAAGGTCGTACAGTAGGGGGACGTTCCACTGAAGCTTTCTTT
j_gene: TRBJ1-2; d_gene: -; abundance: -; v_gene: TRBV21-1; CDR3aa: CASSFGTENNYGYTF; CDR3nt: TGTGCCAGCAGCTTCGGGACGGAAAATAACTATGGCTACACCTTC
j_gene: TRBJ2-1; d_gene: -; abundance: few; v_gene: TRBV12-3/TRBV12-4; CDR3aa: CASSFAQGGYNEQFF; CDR3nt: TGTGCCAGCAGTTTTGCGCAGGGGGGCTACAATGAGCAGTTCTTC
j_gene: TRBJ2-5; d_gene: -; abundance: few; v_gene: TRBV24-1; CDR3aa: CATSDLANQETQYF; CDR3nt: TGTGCCACCAGTGATCTGGCCAACCAAGAGACCCAGTACTTC
j_gene: TRBJ2-1; d_gene: TRBD2; abundance: -; v_gene: TRBV2; CDR3aa: CASSEQLAGDGNEQFF; CDR3nt: TGTGCCAGCAGTGAACAACTAGCGGGAGACGGCAATGAGCAGTTCTTC
j_gene: TRBJ2-3; d_gene: TRBD2; abundance: -; v_gene: TRBV10-3; CDR3aa: CAISGTRGDAYF; CDR3nt: TGTGCCATCAGTGGGACTAGGGGTGACGCGTATTTT
j_gene: TRBJ2-1; d_gene: -; abundance: -; v_gene: TRBV7-2; CDR3aa: CASSLLGTGPPYNEQFF; CDR3nt: TGTGCCAGCAGCTTATTGGGGACGGGACCCCCCTACAATGAGCAGTTCTTC
j_gene: TRBJ1-2; d_gene: TRBD1; abundance: -; v_gene: TRBV29-1; CDR3aa: CSVVGGALNYGYTF; CDR3nt: TGCAGCGTTGTAGGGGGCGCCCTAAACTATGGCTACACCTTC
j_gene: TRBJ1-6; d_gene: -; abundance: few; v_gene: TRBV6-1; CDR3aa: CASSESATSPLHF; CDR3nt: TGTGCCAGCAGTGAATCTGCCACATCACCCCTCCACTTT